This is a list of T cell receptor beta chains from one sample in a study of T cell responses to AZD1222 COVID-19 vaccine. Some clones are missing from TCRdb's copy, which holds only in-frame ones; the method was immunoSEQ multiplex PCR. The table lists 95,000 to 150,000 clones, over 80% of them singletons. The sequenced sample was peripheral blood, obtained 28 days after the second AZD1222 dose. The receptors were gathered from an adult who received the AZD1222 COVID-19 vaccine. Both conserved end residues are part of each CDR3. A D gene is named only where the DNA matches it firmly. Size is omitted from some rows. Given values are once, few, many or a class for expanded clones.

size	D	V	J	CDR3	DNA
NA	NA	TRBV9	TRBJ1-6	CASSPINSPLHF	TGTGCCAGCAGCCCGATTAATTCACCCCTCCACTTT
NA	TRBD1	TRBV11-2	TRBJ1-3	CASSLRPTGGGNTIYF	TGTGCCAGCAGCCTACGACCTACAGGGGGGGGAAACACCATATATTTT
NA	TRBD1	TRBV27	TRBJ1-4	CASSLQTGGSEKLFF	TGTGCCAGCAGTTTACAAACAGGGGGCAGCGAAAAACTGTTTTTT
NA	NA	TRBV2	TRBJ1-2	CASSESGTTRGYGYTF	TGTGCCAGCAGTGAGTCCGGGACAACAAGGGGGTATGGCTACACCTTC
NA	TRBD2	TRBV10-1	TRBJ2-3	CASSESGGKRDTQYF	TGCGCCAGCAGTGAGTCGGGGGGGAAGCGGGATACGCAGTATTTT
NA	TRBD2	TRBV27	TRBJ2-1	CASSSGGRRETPNEQFF	TGTGCCAGCAGCTCCGGGGGTCGGCGGGAGACCCCCAATGAGCAGTTCTTC
few	TRBD1	TRBV27	TRBJ2-2	CASNQGARTGELFF	TGTGCCAGCAATCAGGGGGCGCGGACCGGGGAGCTGTTTTTT
NA	TRBD1	TRBV2	TRBJ1-5	CASRDRGSNQPQHF	TGTGCCAGCAGAGACAGGGGAAGCAATCAGCCCCAGCATTTT
NA	TRBD1	TRBV29-1	TRBJ1-2	CSGSDRDGYGYTF	TGCAGCGGCTCGGACAGGGACGGCTATGGCTACACCTTC
NA	NA	TRBV29-1	TRBJ2-3	CSVGGGGLTDTQYF	TGCAGCGTCGGGGGAGGGGGACTCACAGATACGCAGTATTTT